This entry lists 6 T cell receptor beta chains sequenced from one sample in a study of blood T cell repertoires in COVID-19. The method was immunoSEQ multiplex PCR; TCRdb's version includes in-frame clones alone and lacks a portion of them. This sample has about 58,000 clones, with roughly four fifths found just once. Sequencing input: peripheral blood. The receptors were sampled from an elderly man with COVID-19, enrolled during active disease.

CDR3 loop: CASSPGQFNYGYTF. The CDR3 DNA sequence: TGTGCCAGCAGCCCCGGACAGTTTAACTATGGCTACACCTTC. The J gene is TRBJ1-2, the V gene TRBV6-6; a possible D gene is TRBD1 (6 bases). Germline assignment: CDR1 MNHNY and CDR2 SVGAGI (reference sequence). V shed 6 bases and J shed 1 base, with 12 bases lying between them. The CDR3 contains 14 residues.

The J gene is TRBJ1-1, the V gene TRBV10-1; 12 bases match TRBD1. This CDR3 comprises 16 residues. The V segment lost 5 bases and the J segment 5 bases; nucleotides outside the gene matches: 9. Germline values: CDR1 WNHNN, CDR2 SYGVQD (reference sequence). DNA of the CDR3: TGCGCCAGCAGTCCCGGGACAGGGGGCTTAGGGACTGAAGCTTTCTTT. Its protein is CASSPGTGGLGTEAFF.

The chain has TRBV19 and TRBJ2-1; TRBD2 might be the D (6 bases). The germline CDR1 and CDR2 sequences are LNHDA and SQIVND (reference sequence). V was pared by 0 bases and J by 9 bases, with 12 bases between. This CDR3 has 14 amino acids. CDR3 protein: CASSIDPSAGEQFF. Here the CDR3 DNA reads TGTGCCAGTAGTATAGATCCTAGCGCGGGTGAGCAGTTCTTC.

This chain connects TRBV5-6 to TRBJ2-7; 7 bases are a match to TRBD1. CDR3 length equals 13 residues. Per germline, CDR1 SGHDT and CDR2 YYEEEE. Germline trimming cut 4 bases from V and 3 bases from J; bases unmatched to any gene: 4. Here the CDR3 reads CASSTTGRYEQYF. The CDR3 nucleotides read TGTGCCAGCAGCACGACAGGGCGCTACGAGCAGTACTTC.

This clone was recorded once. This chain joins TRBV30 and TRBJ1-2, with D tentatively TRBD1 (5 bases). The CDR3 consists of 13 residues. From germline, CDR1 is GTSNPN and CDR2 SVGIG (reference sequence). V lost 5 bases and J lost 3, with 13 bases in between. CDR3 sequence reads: CAWHYWGDYGYTF. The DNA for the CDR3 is TGTGCCTGGCACTACTGGGGGGACTATGGCTACACCTTC.

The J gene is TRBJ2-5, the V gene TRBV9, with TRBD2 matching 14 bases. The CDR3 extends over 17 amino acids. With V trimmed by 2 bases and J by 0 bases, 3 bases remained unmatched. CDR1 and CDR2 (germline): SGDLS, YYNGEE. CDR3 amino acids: CASSVGLAGADQETQYF. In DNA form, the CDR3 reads TGTGCCAGCAGCGTGGGACTAGCGGGGGCCGACCAAGAGACCCAGTACTTC.